This TCR beta chain is drawn from a study of cytomegalovirus exposure and HLA in healthy donors. Overall study: From HLA-typed donors, an early data release held about 85 million unique TCRs. The Caucasian-associated ancestry cluster held more than 80% of some 420 genotyped donors. Notes on the study in general: The productive fraction for most TCR beta V segments was about 87% or about 30% in an earlier analysis. The authors later linked a missense DCLRE1C variant to TCR beta V- and J-gene trimming.

Trimming pared 1 base from V and 4 bases from J, leaving 36 bases between. CDR1 SGHRS and CDR2 YFSETQ come from the germline V gene. The CDR3 has 23 amino acids. Turning to this clone: Its antigen is undetermined.

The PCR was carried out with 60 Vbeta primers and 13 Jbeta primers. The data were produced by immunoSEQ multiplex PCR, yet TCRdb's version contains in-frame clones alone and is incomplete. Counted here are 250,000 to 350,000 clones, approximately 80% occurring once; the ten biggest clones make up less than 0.4%. This sequence was found in a girl aged 2-10 years in good health and CMV-seronegative. Source material: PBMCs. This sequence joins TRBV5-1 and TRBJ2-1; D possibly corresponds to TRBD2 (6 bases). CDR3 DNA: TGCGCCAGCAGCTTGTGGGCAGGGTTGTTCTCGGCGATTGCGAGCGGGCTGTACAATGAGCAGTTCTTC. The encoded protein is CASSLWAGLFSAIASGLYNEQFF.